The entry below gives a single T cell receptor beta chain sequence along with its context. The antigen this receptor binds is unknown. No base quality values were provided; no much bigger clone lies one nucleotide off. Counted from cysteine to phenylalanine, this CDR3 has 15 amino acids. Only the CDR3 part of the read is kept: 45 bases, read in frame from the first base. Ends trimmed: V by 5 bases, J by 2 bases; bases unmatched to a gene: 6. The TCR beta CDR3 regions were amplified from the RNA transcripts. A first-round RT-PCR of the TCR CDR3 used the HTBI primer set with the Qiagen OneStep RT-PCR kit. A second multiplex PCR round built the libraries, followed by size selection and purification. Sequencing of the libraries was done on an Illumina HiSeq2000 using paired-end 100 bp reads. The paper's data handling went like this. Raw data were processed with SOAPnuke, discarding reads with adapters, uncalled bases, mean Phred below 15, or no exact constant-primer or identifier match. High-quality paired reads were merged using COPE v1.2.5, and each unique nucleotide sequence was defined as a clonotype. MiTCR v1.1 was used to align clonotypes to the IMGT TRBV, TRBD and TRBJ reference segments. The analysis included only V-J combinations with a frequency above 0.0001, which together covered 99% to 99.2% of the repertoires. A TCS score was defined as the ratio of F50 (clonal expansion) to E x V (chaos), with BLOSUM62-based TCRdist applied between CDR3 peptides within each V-J. Welch's t-statistics and random forest reduced 500 to 550 V-J features to some 14, which were used in a naive Bayes classifier (R e1071). Thyroid-blood repertoire similarity was quantified with the Morisita-Horn index. TCRdb trimmed the raw reads at Q25, called clones with MiXCR and kept productive beta chains. Each CDR3 protein appears once, grouped with its most common genes and DNA. TCRdb's processing, not the authors' own work, is the source of the V and J calls. Across this sample there are about 610,000 distinct CDR3 sequences, with roughly 15% seen only once. The ten most abundant clones make up 3.5% to 4.5% of the sample.

This specimen belongs to a study of T cells in Graves' hyperthyroidism and ophthalmopathy (dated by TCRdb to between 2018 and 2021). General notes on the study: Peripheral blood was sampled at the time of initial diagnosis, prior to any treatment. TCR V-J signatures able to tell the groups apart were searched for in a discovery cohort of 90 to 100 patients, of whom more than 40 had Graves' ophthalmopathy and roughly 57 had stable Graves' hyperthyroidism. An independent validation cohort of around 19 hyperthyroidism patients and about 16 patients who later progressed to ophthalmopathy tested prospective prediction of ophthalmopathy. The 80 to 100 discovery patients were randomly divided into training and test sets at a 7:3 ratio. In addition, the study compared T-cell repertoires in thyroid tissue and in blood from 6 or 7 Graves' hyperthyroidism patients. Once sampling was done, hyperthyroidism patients were given methimazole at a starting dose of 30 mg daily, whereas ophthalmopathy patients were given high-dose intravenous methylprednisolone. The paper reports TCR Vbeta CDR3 sequencing of roughly 140 peripheral blood samples: 40 or so ophthalmopathy, roughly 74 hyperthyroidism and 17 progressor patients. The study at large found these results: In validation, the model predicted progression to ophthalmopathy a median of 6.5 months before onset, with approximately 71% sensitivity and 72.22% specificity. Most expanded thyroid clonotypes (frequency above 0.001) were also detected in blood, suggesting blood repertoires may reflect thyroid immune responses. No statistical method was used to set the sample size in advance, and investigators knew the group allocation. A 13 V-J signature model separated ophthalmopathy from stable hyperthyroidism, with about 90% sensitivity and 81% to 83% specificity in cross-validation and 80%/75% in testing.

Ophthalmopathy patients had moderately to severely active disease, Clinical Activity Score of at least 3, NOSPECS grade of at least 4, and duration under 3 months. Patients with uncontrolled infections, other autoimmune diseases, pregnancy or lactation were excluded. Diagnoses were established on the basis of clinical symptoms, serum thyroxine and TRAb, thyroid ultrasound, and orbital computed tomography. PBMCs were isolated from about 9.1 ml of fresh peripheral blood by Ficoll-Paque density gradient centrifugation. Total RNA was extracted with Trizol reagent, and quality was checked on an Agilent 2100 Bioanalyzer.

The chain couples TRBV12-3 or TRBV12-4 to TRBJ1-3, and 7 junctional nucleotides match TRBD1. The clonotype was recovered from a woman aged 35 to 49 with Graves' ophthalmopathy. The sample taken for sequencing was blood. The DNA reads as follows: TGTGCCAGCAGTCGGCGGGGGACAGCTGGAAACACCATATATTTT. This is translated as CASSRRGTAGNTIYF.